This T cell receptor beta chain was identified during a study of blood T cell repertoires in COVID-19. Source study methods: For nucleated cells, counts were estimated from reference gene primer amplification. Sequenced by immunoSEQ multiplex PCR; TCRdb stores in-frame clones only, minus some. V, J and clone size derive from that table, while D and trimming were established from the DNA sequence. In the table there are under 300,000 clones, approximately 90% of which are singletons. Germline V gives CDR1 SGDLS, CDR2 YYNGEE. This CDR3 is 19 amino acids long. The trim removed 4 bases at V and 1 base at J, leaving 12 bases unmatched. Allocation to cohorts depended on clinical history reported by the participants.

J is TRBJ2-1 and V is TRBV9; 12 bases fit TRBD2. The specimen was PBMCs or T cells enriched from blood (not recorded which). The source of this sequence is a man between 35 and 55 years old who had recovered from COVID-19. CDR3: CASSPTVGTSGFSYNEQFF. For the CDR3, the DNA is TGTGCCAGCAGCCCGACCGTCGGGACTAGCGGGTTTTCCTACAATGAGCAGTTCTTC.